This T cell receptor (beta chain) was found in a study of ipilimumab plus nivolumab after autologous stem cell transplantation. The length of the CDR3 is 18 residues. V dropped 5 bases and J dropped 1 base, with 22 bases sitting between them. The germline gives CDR1 SGHRS, CDR2 YFSETQ. Only in-frame clones appear in the TCRdb table, and some are missing; sequencing was by immunoSEQ multiplex PCR. The data show some 5,000 clones, 76% seen once. This clone was detected a few times. The input for sequencing was PBMCs, taken in a trial of ipilimumab plus nivolumab as post-transplant consolidation. The receptor's source is a male donor with multiple myeloma. The V call is TRBV5-1, the J call TRBJ2-1; a possible D gene is TRBD1 (5 bases). The CDR3 region is CASSPEPPGSVSYNEQFF. The CDR3, as DNA: TGCGCCAGCAGTCCCGAACCACCAGGGTCTGTATCCTACAATGAGCAGTTCTTC.